Shown below are 30 T cell receptor beta chains from a single sample sequenced in a study of T-cell memory formation after mild COVID-19. TCRdb ran MiXCR on the 5' RACE reads and lists one entry per CDR3 protein. The repertoire holds 450,000 to 650,000 distinct CDR3 sequences, with 20% as singletons. The sequenced sample was PBMCs or a T cell subset sorted from them (not recorded which). The receptors were gathered from an adult woman who had mild COVID-19 (a few samples of this study predate the infection). Cell type and time point are not known.

This clonotype was counted only a few times. V and J are TRBV4-3 and TRBJ1-3, with 8 bases lining up with TRBD1. The CDR3 is 16 residues long. Looked up from germline, CDR1 is LGHNA and CDR2 is YSLEER. J lost 2 bases, V lost 0 bases, and 3 bases had no gene match. The DNA for the CDR3 is TGCGCCAGCAGCCAAGACCGGACAGGGACTGGAAACACCATATATTTT. This gives the protein CASSQDRTGTGNTIYF.

The gene calls are TRBV25-1 and TRBJ2-1, with D uncertain. Trimming took off 4 bases at V and 6 bases at J, with 13 bases between the two ends. Germline V CDR1 and CDR2: MGHDK, SYGVNS. The CDR3 loop spans 14 amino acids. The DNA for the CDR3 is TGTGCCAGCAGTGGAGACCGCCGGGTCAATGAGCAGTTCTTC. Its translation is CASSGDRRVNEQFF.

This clonotype was observed a few times. The rearrangement joins TRBV9 to TRBJ1-2; no clear D gene. The CDR3 is 13 residues long. The V end was cut by 4 bases, the J end by 0 bases, with 7 bases between. In germline, CDR1 is SGDLS, CDR2 YYNGEE. CDR3 nucleotide sequence: TGTGCCAGCAGCCAAAACGCTAACTATGGCTACACCTTC. It encodes CASSQNANYGYTF.

Only a few counts were recorded for this clonotype. This chain uses TRBV19 with TRBJ1-1; D gene uncertain. V lost 5 bases, J lost 1 base, and 17 bases lay in between. This CDR3 is 16 amino acids long. Germline CDR1 LNHDA, CDR2 SQIVND (reference sequence). CDR3 DNA sequence: TGTGCCAGTAGTTCTGGATCGGTCGGCCCGAACACTGAAGCTTTCTTT. Translating it yields CASSSGSVGPNTEAFF.

The gene calls are TRBV7-8 and TRBJ2-7, with TRBD1 matching 7 bases. The CDR3 spans 15 residues. Germline trimming cut 5 bases from V and 6 bases from J; bases unmatched to any gene: 13. Germline assignment: CDR1 SGHVS and CDR2 FQNEAQ. The CDR3 sequence: CASSPRAMRQGEQYF. The DNA of the CDR3 is TGTGCCAGCAGCCCCCGGGCCATGCGACAGGGCGAGCAGTACTTC.

This clonotype was seen a few times. The CDR3 region has the DNA TGTGCCAGCAGCTCCTTAGAGAGCACAGATACGCAGTATTTT. It specifies CASSSLESTDTQYF. The V and J genes are TRBV7-9 and TRBJ2-3; no firm D call. CDR3 length: 14 amino acids. V was clipped by 4 bases and J by 0 bases, with 8 bases between them. Germline V gene sequence: CDR1 SEHNR, CDR2 FQNEAQ (reference sequence).

This clonotype was seen only a few times. The V and J genes are TRBV29-1 and TRBJ2-3, with a possible D match to TRBD1 (6 bases). Germline V lookup: CDR1 SQVTM, CDR2 ANQGSEA. V was shortened by 7 bases and J by 3 bases, with 17 bases between the two germline ends. The CDR3 covers 14 residues. The CDR3 DNA follows: TGCAGCGCGCGATCCACAGGGTGGACAGATACGCAGTATTTT. Translating it yields CSARSTGWTDTQYF.

In this sample, this clonotype turned up once. The chain links TRBV25-1 to TRBJ1-2; D is perhaps TRBD1 (5 bases). Trimming pared 10 bases from V and 7 bases from J, leaving 16 bases between. Germline V lookup: CDR1 MGHDK, CDR2 SYGVNS. The CDR3 has 12 amino acids. The CDR3 nucleotides are TGTGCCACCGGGGGGGGACTCGGTGGCTACACCTTC. Translating it yields CATGGGLGGYTF.

This clonotype was observed a handful of times. The rearrangement uses TRBV11-2 and TRBJ2-3; 13 bases map to TRBD2. Unmatched junction bases numbered 3, after V lost 1 base and J lost 5 bases. The CDR3 loop spans 16 amino acids. Germline V gene lookup returns CDR1 SGHAT and CDR2 FQNNGV. The CDR3 protein is CASSLVRLAGGDTQYF. In DNA, the CDR3 is TGTGCCAGCAGCTTAGTCAGACTAGCGGGAGGAGATACGCAGTATTTT.

This clonotype has just a few counts. The chain links TRBV21-1 to TRBJ2-1; the table's D call TRBD2 went unverified against the DNA. TRBV21-1 counts as a pseudogene. The CDR3 runs to 17 residues. DNA for the CDR3: TGTGCCAGCAAAAAGGAGCGGGCGTCACCCACTAGTTATGAGCAGTTCTTC. Amino acids: CASKKERASPTSYEQFF.

The chain couples TRBV28 to TRBJ2-5; D is tentatively TRBD1 or TRBD2 (5 bases each). The ends were cut back, 7 bases at V and 2 bases at J, with 11 bases in the middle. Germline CDR1 MDHEN, CDR2 SYDVKM. This CDR3 contains 13 residues. CDR3 sequence reads: CASTRDGQETQYF. In DNA, the CDR3 is TGTGCCAGCACTCGGGACGGGCAAGAGACCCAGTACTTC. The variable domain in full, with the rest retrieved from reference TRBV28 and TRBJ2-5, is DVKVTQSSRYLVKRTGEKVFLECVQDMDHENMFWYRQDPGLGLRLIYFSYDVKMKEKGDIPEGYSVSREKKERFSLILESASTNQTSMYLCASTRDGQETQYFGPGTRLLVL.

The chain carries TRBV5-1 and TRBJ1-1; D is ambiguous. Trimming took 6 bases from V and 8 from J, leaving 23 bases between them. The germline V gene has CDR1 SGHRS and CDR2 YFSETQ. CDR3 size: 15 residues. The CDR3 is CASKLGSGGGSEAFF. CDR3 DNA: TGCGCCAGCAAATTAGGCTCCGGAGGCGGCAGCGAAGCTTTCTTT.

At least ten counts were recorded for this clonotype. The chain employs TRBV29-1 and TRBJ2-7, with D tentatively TRBD2 (5 bases). This CDR3 spans 13 amino acids. Trimming left V 1 base short and J 2 bases short, with 9 bases between. The germline gives CDR1 SQVTM, CDR2 ANQGSEA. The CDR3 coding sequence is TGCAGCGTTGAAGCCGCCGGGACCTACGAGCAGTACTTC. This gives the protein CSVEAAGTYEQYF.

This chain uses TRBV3-1 with TRBJ2-5, with D hard to call. The CDR3 extends over 13 amino acids. The germline gives CDR1 LGHDT, CDR2 YNNKEL (reference sequence). V lost 3 bases, J lost 3 bases, and 8 bases lay in between. The CDR3 nucleotides read TGTGCCAGCAGCCAGGTTCAGGAAGAGACCCAGTACTTC. Translated: CASSQVQEETQYF.

The chain has TRBV2 and TRBJ1-2; 7 nucleotides align to TRBD1. Germline values: CDR1 SNHLY, CDR2 FYNNEI. The CDR3 is made up of 14 amino acids. With V trimmed by 5 bases and J by 5 bases, 8 bases remained unmatched. The CDR3 nucleotides are TGTGCCAGCAGTCGAGGAGGGGGCGATTATGGCTACACCTTC. This translates into CASSRGGGDYGYTF.

This clonotype was counted a few times. The V gene is TRBV14, the J gene TRBJ2-5; 7 bases line up with TRBD2. V trimming: 5 bases; J trimming: 12 bases; junction bases outside the gene matches: 12. The CDR3 consists of 13 residues. Germline V gene sequence: CDR1 SGHDN, CDR2 FVKESK. The CDR3, as DNA: TGTGCCAGCAGCGTTAGAACCGGGACTACAGAGTACTTC. Its protein product is CASSVRTGTTEYF.

J is TRBJ2-3 and V is TRBV4-1; 8 nucleotides line up with TRBD2. The CDR3 runs to 16 residues. Germline lookup yields CDR1 MGHRA and CDR2 YSYEKL. The trim removed 1 base at V and 4 bases at J, leaving 7 bases unmatched. DNA for the CDR3: TGCGCCAGCAGCCAAGCCCCCGGGGGGGCGTCAGATACGCAGTATTTT. It is translated as CASSQAPGGASDTQYF.

The V call is TRBV6-1, the J call TRBJ2-3, with D possibly TRBD2 on 5 matching bases. V was trimmed by 6 bases and J by 0 bases, leaving 25 bases between them. The CDR3 totals 19 residues. From germline, CDR1 is MNHNS and CDR2 SASEGT. This chain's CDR3 is CASRKGELVLGSSTDTQYF. In DNA form, the CDR3 reads TGTGCCAGCAGAAAAGGAGAACTAGTTTTGGGGAGTAGCACAGATACGCAGTATTTT.

V and J are TRBV20-1 and TRBJ1-5; 8 bases align to TRBD1. J was trimmed by 3 bases and V by 6 bases; bases with no gene match: 16. The CDR3 has 17 residues. Germline loops: CDR1 DFQATT, CDR2 SNEGSKA (reference sequence). The CDR3 region is CSAISDRARKSNQPQHF. As DNA, the CDR3 is TGCAGTGCCATCTCGGACAGGGCTCGAAAGTCCAATCAGCCCCAGCATTTT.

The table lists this clonotype with a few counts. The V gene is TRBV12-3 or TRBV12-4, the J gene TRBJ1-4; the D is unclear. The germline V and J ends were trimmed by 6 bases and 10 bases, with 15 bases remaining between them. The CDR3 runs 13 residues. The CDR3 region is CASSHNSGVKLFF. CDR3 bases: TGTGCCAGCAGCCACAACAGCGGAGTAAAACTGTTTTTT.

CDR3 coding DNA: TGCGCCAGCAGCTCCTTCTCGTCCCTGGGGAATGAGCAGTTCTTC. It encodes CASSSFSSLGNEQFF. The chain employs TRBV5-1 and TRBJ2-1; the D is unclear. The V gene lost 3 bases and the J gene lost 7 bases, with 17 bases spanning the gap. The CDR3 covers 15 residues. CDR1 and CDR2 (germline): SGHRS, YFSETQ.

This clonotype was found a few times. The V and J genes are TRBV7-9 and TRBJ2-7; D gene ambiguous. Germline CDR1 SEHNR, CDR2 FQNEAQ (reference sequence). Deletions cut 4 bases from V and 3 bases from J, with 7 bases between. This CDR3 region has 12 residues. The CDR3 here is CASSSVFYEQYF. The CDR3 coding sequence is TGTGCCAGCAGCTCCGTCTTCTACGAGCAGTACTTC.

This chain uses TRBV14 with TRBJ2-1; no clear D. The CDR3 consists of 13 residues. CDR1 SGHDN and CDR2 FVKESK come from the germline V gene. V was trimmed by 1 base and J by 7 bases, leaving 8 bases between them. For the CDR3, the DNA is TGTGCCAGCAGCCAAGTAAGAGGAAATGAGCAGTTCTTC. This encodes CASSQVRGNEQFF.

The rearrangement links TRBV24-1 to TRBJ2-7; perhaps TRBD1 as D (5 bases). CDR1 KGHDR and CDR2 SFDVKD come from the germline V gene. This CDR3 is 15 amino acids long. V lost 4 bases to trimming and J lost 5 bases, with 17 bases between them. The CDR3 nucleotides read TGTGCCACCAGTGACTCTCGGACCAGGGTGGACGAGCAGTACTTC. Amino acid sequence: CATSDSRTRVDEQYF.

At least ten counts were recorded for this clonotype. The rearrangement joins TRBV7-3 to TRBJ2-3; 7 bases agree with TRBD2. Trimming cost V 4 bases and J 0 bases; bases outside gene matches: 1. The CDR3 totals 14 residues. The germline V gene has CDR1 SGHTA and CDR2 FQGTGA. The CDR3 here is CASSYSGSTDTQYF. In DNA, the CDR3 is TGTGCCAGCAGCTATAGCGGGAGCACAGATACGCAGTATTTT.

This clonotype turned up a few times. This chain joins TRBV5-1 and TRBJ2-2; D not certain. V was trimmed by 1 base and J by 0 bases, leaving 7 bases between them. The CDR3 loop spans 15 amino acids. Germline V gene lookup returns CDR1 SGHRS and CDR2 YFSETQ. The CDR3 reads CASSLMAANTGELFF. The CDR3 DNA sequence: TGCGCCAGCAGCTTGATGGCAGCGAACACCGGGGAGCTGTTTTTT.

This clonotype was found a few times. Here the CDR3 DNA reads TGCAGCGTTGACCGGCCTATGAACACTGAAGCTTTCTTT. It yields the protein CSVDRPMNTEAFF. The chain recombines TRBV29-1 with TRBJ1-1, with no clear D. The germline V gene encodes CDR1 SQVTM and CDR2 ANQGSEA. This CDR3 contains 13 residues. Trimming left V 3 bases short and J 0 bases short, with 8 bases between.

This clonotype was found once. The rearrangement links TRBV12-3 or TRBV12-4 to TRBJ2-3, with 12 nucleotides matching TRBD2. Trimming removed 7 bases from V and 7 bases from J; junction bases left unmatched: 6. The CDR3 length is 14 residues. The CDR3 here is CASTLAGGLYTQYF. In DNA form, the CDR3 reads TGTGCCAGCACCCTAGCGGGGGGGCTATATACGCAGTATTTT.

This clonotype was observed a few times. CDR3 region: CATSERDLSPLHEQFF. Written as DNA, the CDR3 is TGTGCCACCAGCGAGAGGGACCTGAGCCCTCTTCATGAGCAGTTCTTC. V and J are TRBV24-1 and TRBJ2-1; D assignment may be TRBD1 or TRBD2 (5 bases each). V was trimmed by 7 bases and J by 8 bases, leaving 23 bases between them. The CDR3 totals 16 residues. The germline V gene encodes CDR1 KGHDR and CDR2 SFDVKD.

This clonotype was observed a handful of times. The chain links TRBV5-1 to TRBJ2-7, with 9 bases identical to TRBD1. Germline assignment: CDR1 SGHRS and CDR2 YFSETQ. The CDR3 totals 16 residues. V lost 3 bases, J lost 5 bases, and 12 bases stayed unmatched. The CDR3 DNA reads as TGCGCCAGCAGCTACAAGACCGGGACAGGGTGGAACGAGCAGTACTTC. Encoded protein: CASSYKTGTGWNEQYF.